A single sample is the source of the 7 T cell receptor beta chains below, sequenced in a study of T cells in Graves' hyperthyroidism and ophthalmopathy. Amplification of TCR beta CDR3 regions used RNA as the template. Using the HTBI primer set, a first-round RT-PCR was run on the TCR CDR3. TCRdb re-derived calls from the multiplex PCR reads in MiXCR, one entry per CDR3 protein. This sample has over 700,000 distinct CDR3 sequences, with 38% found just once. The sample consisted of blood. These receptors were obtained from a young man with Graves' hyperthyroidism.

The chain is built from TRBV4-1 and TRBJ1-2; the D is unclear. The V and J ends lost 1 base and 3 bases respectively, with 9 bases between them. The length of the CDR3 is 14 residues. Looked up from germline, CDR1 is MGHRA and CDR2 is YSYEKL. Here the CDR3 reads CASSQGLADYGYTF. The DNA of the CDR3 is TGCGCCAGCAGCCAAGGGCTAGCGGACTATGGCTACACCTTC.

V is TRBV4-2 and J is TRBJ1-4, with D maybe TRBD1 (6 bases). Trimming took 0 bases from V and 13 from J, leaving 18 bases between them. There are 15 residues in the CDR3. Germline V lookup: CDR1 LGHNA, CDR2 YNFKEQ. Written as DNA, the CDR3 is TGTGCCAGCAGCCAAGATCTGGATCGGGGGGCAGGACTGTTTTTT. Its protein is CASSQDLDRGAGLFF.

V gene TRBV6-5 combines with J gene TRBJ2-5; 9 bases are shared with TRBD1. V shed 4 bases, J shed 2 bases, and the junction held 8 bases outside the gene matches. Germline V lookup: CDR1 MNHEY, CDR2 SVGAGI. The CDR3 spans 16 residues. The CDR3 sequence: CASSLASGQGQETQYF. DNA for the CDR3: TGTGCCAGCAGTTTAGCTTCTGGACAGGGGCAAGAGACCCAGTACTTC.

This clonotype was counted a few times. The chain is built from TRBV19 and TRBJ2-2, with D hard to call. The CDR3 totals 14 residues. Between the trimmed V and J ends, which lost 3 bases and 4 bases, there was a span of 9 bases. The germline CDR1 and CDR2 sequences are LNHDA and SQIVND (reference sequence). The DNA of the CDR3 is TGTGCCAGTAGTATCTTAGCCGCCACCGGGGAGCTGTTTTTT. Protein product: CASSILAATGELFF.

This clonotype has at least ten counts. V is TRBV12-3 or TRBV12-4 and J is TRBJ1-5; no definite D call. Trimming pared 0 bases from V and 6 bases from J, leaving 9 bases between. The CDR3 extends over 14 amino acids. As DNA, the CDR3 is TGTGCCAGCAGTTTAGCGGTTTCGGGTCAGCCCCAGCATTTT. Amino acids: CASSLAVSGQPQHF.

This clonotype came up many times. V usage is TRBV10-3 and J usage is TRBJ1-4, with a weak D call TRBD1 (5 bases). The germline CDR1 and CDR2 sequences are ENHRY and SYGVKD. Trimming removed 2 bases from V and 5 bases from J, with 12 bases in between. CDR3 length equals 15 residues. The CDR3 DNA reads TGTGCCATCAGTGAGCGGGTGGCAGGGAATGAAAAACTGTTTTTT. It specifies CAISERVAGNEKLFF.

CDR3 DNA sequence: TGTGCCAGCAGCTTAGTGGTTGGGACACCGAACGAGCAGTACTTC. Its protein product is CASSLVVGTPNEQYF. This chain joins TRBV7-8 and TRBJ2-7, with D possibly being TRBD1 (6 bases). This CDR3 is 15 amino acids long. In germline, CDR1 is SGHVS, CDR2 FQNEAQ. V lost 1 base and J lost 5, with 15 bases in between.